These 22 T cell receptor beta chains were sequenced from one sample in a study of cytomegalovirus exposure and HLA in healthy donors. The table came from immunoSEQ multiplex PCR; TCRdb's copy has only in-frame clones and leaves some out. The sample has about 350,000 clones; about 85% are singletons. The sequencing input was PBMCs. These receptors all stem from a woman aged 30 to 39 in good health and CMV-seropositive.

J is TRBJ1-5 and V is TRBV19, with D hard to call. Germline CDR1 LNHDA, CDR2 SQIVND (reference sequence). This CDR3 has 15 amino acids. Trimming shortened V by 2 bases and J by 5 bases, and 13 bases separated the two germline ends. In nucleotides, the CDR3 is TGTGCCAGTAGTATACGTTACCCGCGGGATCAGCCCCAGCATTTT. Protein product: CASSIRYPRDQPQHF.

A word on this clone: Other DNA sequences in this specimen translate into the identical CDR3. This chain joins TRBV5-4 and TRBJ1-1, with no clear D. Germline CDR1 is SGHNT and CDR2 is YYREEE (reference sequence). The CDR3 loop spans 13 amino acids. Trimming removed 0 bases at V and 1 base at J, with 4 bases between. The DNA of the CDR3 is TGTGCCAGCAGCTTGGCCGGGAACACTGAAGCTTTCTTT. This sequence encodes CASSLAGNTEAFF.

This chain connects TRBV4-2 to TRBJ1-1; D might be TRBD1 (6 bases). Germline V gives CDR1 LGHNA, CDR2 YNFKEQ. V gave up 1 base and J gave up 8 bases, with 23 bases separating them. The CDR3 contains 17 residues. CDR3 amino acids: CASSQGGPRDLEREAFF. CDR3 bases: TGTGCCAGCAGCCAAGGGGGGCCCAGAGACCTTGAGAGGGAAGCTTTCTTT.

The chain links TRBV6-1 to TRBJ2-1, with TRBD2 matching 9 bases. The CDR3 has 15 amino acids. Germline CDR1 and CDR2: MNHNS and SASEGT. J gave up 6 bases and V 6 bases, and 9 bases lay outside the gene matches. The CDR3 sequence: CASRYSSGAGNEQFF. The DNA for the CDR3 is TGTGCCAGCAGGTATTCTAGCGGGGCGGGCAATGAGCAGTTCTTC.

This clone was counted once. V and J are TRBV9 and TRBJ2-7; no definite D call. The germline V and J ends were trimmed by 3 bases and 6 bases, with 19 bases remaining between them. From germline, CDR1 is SGDLS and CDR2 YYNGEE. CDR3 length equals 15 residues. The CDR3 sequence: CASSDDSATTGEQYF. The CDR3 nucleotides read TGTGCCAGCAGCGACGACTCTGCAACGACGGGCGAGCAGTACTTC.

The genes are TRBV4-2 and TRBJ1-2; D unresolved. The germline V gene encodes CDR1 LGHNA and CDR2 YNFKEQ. V gave up 1 base and J gave up 4 bases, with 10 bases separating them. CDR3 size: 14 residues. The CDR3 DNA is TGTGCCAGCAGCCAAGGGACCCTCACCTATGGCTACACCTTC. Its protein product is CASSQGTLTYGYTF.

This clone was detected once. The chain combines TRBV27 with TRBJ1-2, with TRBD1 matching over 12 bases. Germline CDR1 MNHEY, CDR2 SMNVEV (reference sequence). Trimming took 5 bases from V and 6 from J; bases not matched to a gene: 7. This CDR3 contains 15 residues. CDR3 in amino acids: CASSTWDRGPDGYTF. In DNA form, the CDR3 reads TGTGCCAGCAGTACATGGGACAGGGGGCCGGATGGCTACACCTTC.

V gene TRBV2 combines with J gene TRBJ2-7; D uncertain. The V gene lost 5 bases and the J gene lost 4 bases, with 3 bases spanning the gap. Germline V gives CDR1 SNHLY, CDR2 FYNNEI. The CDR3 extends over 10 amino acids. This CDR3 reads CASSTYEQYF. The CDR3 DNA reads as TGTGCCAGCAGTACATACGAGCAGTACTTC.

This CDR3 is CASSWQGVVRGYTF. CDR3 bases: TGTGCCAGCAGCTGGCAGGGGGTAGTCAGGGGCTACACCTTC. V is TRBV5-6 and J is TRBJ1-2; 7 nucleotides align to TRBD1. Germline CDR1 and CDR2: SGHDT and YYEEEE. The V segment lost 3 bases and the J segment 8 bases; nucleotides outside the gene matches: 10. The CDR3 extends over 14 amino acids.

The chain employs TRBV4-1 and TRBJ2-5; the D is unclear. The ends were cut back, 1 base at V and 4 bases at J, with 4 bases in the middle. CDR1 MGHRA and CDR2 YSYEKL come from the germline V gene. The CDR3 has 12 residues. The CDR3 spells CASSQGSETQYF. The CDR3 DNA sequence: TGCGCCAGCAGCCAAGGTTCAGAGACCCAGTACTTC.

The chain links TRBV28 to TRBJ1-1; a possible D gene is TRBD1 (5 bases). The CDR3 consists of 13 residues. Germline V gene lookup returns CDR1 MDHEN and CDR2 SYDVKM. V was cut by 10 bases and J by 3 bases, with 15 bases left in between. The CDR3 here is CATQGGVDTEAFF. CDR3 nucleotide sequence: TGTGCCACCCAAGGAGGGGTGGACACTGAAGCTTTCTTT.

The V and J genes are TRBV11-2 and TRBJ1-5; the match to TRBD1 covers 10 bases. The CDR3 runs to 15 residues. With 3 bases clipped from V and 2 bases from J, the junction kept 1 base outside the gene matches. Germline V gene lookup returns CDR1 SGHAT and CDR2 FQNNGV. CDR3 loop: CASSLTGGGNQPQHF. In DNA form, the CDR3 reads TGTGCCAGCAGCTTGACAGGGGGCGGCAATCAGCCCCAGCATTTT.

V and J are TRBV7-8 and TRBJ1-1, with TRBD1 as a possible D gene (6 bases). CDR1 SGHVS and CDR2 FQNEAQ come from the germline V gene. Trimming took off 5 bases at V and 7 bases at J, with 14 bases between the two ends. The CDR3 is 13 residues long. CDR3 amino acids: CASSPLRTDEAFF. The CDR3 DNA is TGTGCCAGCAGCCCCTTACGGACAGATGAAGCTTTCTTT.

The V and J genes are TRBV29-1 and TRBJ2-7; D possibly matches TRBD1 or TRBD2 (6 bases each). Germline loops: CDR1 SQVTM, CDR2 ANQGSEA. The germline V and J ends were trimmed by 6 bases and 4 bases, with 19 bases remaining between them. This CDR3 contains 14 residues. The chain's CDR3 is CSVSAGGHEYEQYF. Here the CDR3 DNA reads TGCAGCGTAAGTGCCGGGGGACACGAATACGAGCAGTACTTC.

This chain connects TRBV13 to TRBJ2-7; no firm D call. Deletions cut 5 bases from V and 4 bases from J, with 12 bases between. There are 13 residues in the CDR3. CDR1 is PRHDT and CDR2 is FYEKMQ in the germline V gene (reference sequence). Written as DNA, the CDR3 is TGTGCCAGCAGCCCCGGTTCGGGTTACGAGCAGTACTTC. Protein sequence: CASSPGSGYEQYF.

There are a few counts of this clone. V gene TRBV7-8 combines with J gene TRBJ1-2; D possibly corresponds to TRBD1 (6 bases). Trimming left V 1 base short and J 8 bases short, with 11 bases between. In germline, CDR1 is SGHVS, CDR2 FQNEAQ. The CDR3 is made up of 13 amino acids. CDR3 sequence: CASSLGGRRGYTF. The CDR3 nucleotides read TGTGCCAGCAGCTTAGGGGGGCGGAGAGGCTACACCTTC.

The chain has TRBV20-1 and TRBJ2-5; no clear D. Trimming removed 3 bases at V and 5 bases at J, with 4 bases between. Germline V CDR1 and CDR2: DFQATT, SNEGSKA (reference sequence). CDR3 length: 10 amino acids. CDR3 DNA: TGCAGTGCTAGGAGGGAGACCCAGTACTTC. Its translation is CSARRETQYF.

The chain has TRBV5-6 and TRBJ2-7, with D maybe TRBD1 (6 bases). Germline values: CDR1 SGHDT, CDR2 YYEEEE. V dropped 4 bases and J dropped 2 bases, with 13 bases sitting between them. The CDR3 contains 14 residues. The CDR3 DNA sequence: TGTGCCAGCAGCGGAGACAGGTCCCCCTACGAGCAGTACTTC. Encoded protein: CASSGDRSPYEQYF.

J is TRBJ1-1 and V is TRBV30, with TRBD1 matching 8 bases. Trimming removed 2 bases from V and 1 base from J; junction bases left unmatched: 6. The germline V gene has CDR1 GTSNPN and CDR2 SVGIG (reference sequence). This CDR3 has 15 residues. CDR3: CAWSTRGQGNTEAFF. Written as DNA, the CDR3 is TGTGCCTGGAGTACCAGGGGGCAAGGGAACACTGAAGCTTTCTTT.

The CDR3, as DNA: TGCGCCAGCAGCCAAGCGTCAGCTTACTATGGCTACACCTTC. It specifies CASSQASAYYGYTF. V is TRBV4-3 and J is TRBJ1-2; no definite D call. Germline lookup yields CDR1 LGHNA and CDR2 YSLEER. This CDR3 is built from 14 residues. The V gene lost 1 base and the J gene lost 3 bases, with 9 bases spanning the gap.

This sequence joins TRBV13 and TRBJ2-5; 9 nucleotides agree with TRBD2. The V gene's germline CDR1 is PRHDT and CDR2 FYEKMQ (reference sequence). The CDR3 sequence is 16 residues long. Trimming at V came to 0 bases and at J to 4 bases, leaving 6 bases not matched to a gene. Written as DNA, the CDR3 is TGTGCCAGCAGCTTAGGGTTAGCGGGAGCTCCAGAGACCCAGTACTTC. Encoded protein: CASSLGLAGAPETQYF.

CDR3 sequence: CASSPNGQAWDGYTF. As DNA, the CDR3 is TGTGCCAGCAGCCCAAACGGACAGGCTTGGGACGGCTACACCTTC. The V gene is TRBV7-8, the J gene TRBJ1-2; TRBD1 agrees at 7 bases. The CDR3 is made up of 15 amino acids. With V trimmed by 5 bases and J by 8 bases, 14 bases remained unmatched. The germline V gene encodes CDR1 SGHVS and CDR2 FQNEAQ.